These T cell receptor beta chains were read from a single sample in a study of blood T cell repertoires in COVID-19. The data were produced by immunoSEQ multiplex PCR, yet TCRdb's version contains in-frame clones alone and is incomplete. Altogether about 50,000 clones are present, roughly 80% being singletons, with the ten largest covering around 9.1%. The sequenced sample was peripheral blood. The receptors derive from a man in his 60s with acute or convalescent COVID-19. CDR3s include the opening cysteine and the closing phenylalanine or tryptophan. A D gene is named only where the DNA matches it firmly. Expanded clones get a size class; other rows say once, few or many, or leave the size out.

d_call j_call clone_size v_call cdr3_nt cdr3_aa
TRBD1 TRBJ2-1 . TRBV24-1 TGTGCCACCGCGAGGGACAGGGACTACAATGAGCAGTTCTTC CATARDRDYNEQFF
TRBD1 TRBJ2-7 . TRBV19 TGTGCCAGTAGTGTACCCGGGACAGGGATGTACGAGCAGTACTTC CASSVPGTGMYEQYF
TRBD1 TRBJ1-5 . TRBV19 TGTGCCAGTAGTATTAGGTATCAGGGGGCCGCTCAGCCCCAGCATTTT CASSIRYQGAAQPQHF
. TRBJ2-1 . TRBV6-1 TGTGCCAGCAGTGAAGCCAGATACAATGAGCAGTTCTTC CASSEARYNEQFF
. TRBJ2-7 few TRBV30 TGTGCCTGGATGAGGGTCACCTCCTACGAGCAGTACTTC CAWMRVTSYEQYF
TRBD1 TRBJ2-7 . TRBV6-5 TGTGCCAGCTCCGGGACAGGGGGCTCCTACGAGCAGTACTTC CASSGTGGSYEQYF
TRBD2 TRBJ2-1 . TRBV4-2 TGTGCCAGCAGCCAGGCAGTGGGGGCGGGGGGGCAGAATGAGCAGTTCTTC CASSQAVGAGGQNEQFF
. TRBJ1-1 . TRBV19 TGTGCCAGTAGTATATACCCCGGGGAAGCTTTCTTT CASSIYPGEAFF
. TRBJ1-3 . TRBV9 TGTGCCAGCAGCGTAACGGGACTTGGAAACACCATATATTTT CASSVTGLGNTIYF
TRBD1 TRBJ1-5 . TRBV15 TGTGCCACCAGCAGAGAAGAGGGGGCCAGTCAGCCCCAGCATTTT CATSREEGASQPQHF
TRBD1 TRBJ1-1 . TRBV6-2/TRBV6-3 TGTGCCAGCAGTTACTCGAACAGGGGGCTGGCTTTCTTT CASSYSNRGLAFF
TRBD1 TRBJ1-2 . TRBV6-2/TRBV6-3 TGTGCCAGCAGTCCCCGGGGACAGGGCTATGGCTACACCTTC CASSPRGQGYGYTF
TRBD1 TRBJ2-3 . TRBV10-3 TGTGCCATCATGGACAGGCTTAGCACAGATACGCAGTATTTT CAIMDRLSTDTQYF
. TRBJ1-2 once TRBV29-1 TGCAGCGTACAACAGGGTGGGGGCTACACCTTC CSVQQGGGYTF
TRBD2 TRBJ2-2 . TRBV24-1 TGTGCCACCAGTGATTTCGGTTCAACTAGCGGGGGCCTCGTCACCGGGGAGCTGTTTTTT CATSDFGSTSGGLVTGELFF
TRBD1 TRBJ1-1 . TRBV5-8 TGTGCCAGCAGCTTGGGACAGGGGACCACTGAAGCTTTCTTT CASSLGQGTTEAFF
. TRBJ1-3 once TRBV6-5 TGTGCCAGCAGTTACTCGACTCCCTCCTCTGGAAACACCATATATTTT CASSYSTPSSGNTIYF
TRBD1 TRBJ1-2 . TRBV2 TGTGCCAGCAGCTTCCAGGGGGTAGAGGGCTACACCTTC CASSFQGVEGYTF
. TRBJ1-1 . TRBV9 TGTGCCAGCAGCGCTCCTCCGGCAGGATATAACACTGAAGCTTTCTTT CASSAPPAGYNTEAFF
. TRBJ1-5 few TRBV30 TGTGCCTGGAGTGTGGGTGGGACAAGCAATCAGCCCCAGCATTTT CAWSVGGTSNQPQHF
. TRBJ1-6 . TRBV11-1 TGTGCCAGCAGCAGGACCAGTAGCGATTCACCCCTCCACTTT CASSRTSSDSPLHF
. TRBJ2-3 . TRBV4-3 TGCGCCAGCAGCGCGCGGGGTGGGGGCACAGATACGCAGTATTTT CASSARGGGTDTQYF
TRBD1 TRBJ1-5 . TRBV19 TGTGCCAGTAGTCCCCAGACAGGGTTAAGTGACAATCAGCCCCAGCATTTT CASSPQTGLSDNQPQHF